Given below is one T cell receptor (beta chain) in context. The antigen is undetermined. PCR primers comprised 60 Vbeta and 13 Jbeta primers. Using immunoSEQ multiplex PCR, the repertoire was profiled, and TCRdb retains in-frame clones only, with some absent. The data contain 40,000 to 55,000 clones, approximately 72% of them singletons. The record originates from a study of cytomegalovirus exposure and HLA in healthy donors. General study findings and limits: Sequencing likely generated an artifact that appeared as a cluster of highly shared sequence variants.

Looked up from germline, CDR1 is SGHTA and CDR2 is FQGNSA. CDR3 size: 14 residues. Trimming pared 3 bases from V and 2 bases from J, leaving 8 bases between. Unrecorded immune exposures were likely, despite nominal health at sampling. This chain links TRBV7-2 with TRBJ1-3; the D gene is possibly TRBD1 (6 bases). The sample was PBMCs. This receptor was identified in a woman between 50 and 59 years old in good health and CMV-seronegative. The CDR3 coding sequence is TGTGCCAGCAGCTTGACAGGTCCTGGAAACACCATATATTTT. Translation gives CASSLTGPGNTIYF.